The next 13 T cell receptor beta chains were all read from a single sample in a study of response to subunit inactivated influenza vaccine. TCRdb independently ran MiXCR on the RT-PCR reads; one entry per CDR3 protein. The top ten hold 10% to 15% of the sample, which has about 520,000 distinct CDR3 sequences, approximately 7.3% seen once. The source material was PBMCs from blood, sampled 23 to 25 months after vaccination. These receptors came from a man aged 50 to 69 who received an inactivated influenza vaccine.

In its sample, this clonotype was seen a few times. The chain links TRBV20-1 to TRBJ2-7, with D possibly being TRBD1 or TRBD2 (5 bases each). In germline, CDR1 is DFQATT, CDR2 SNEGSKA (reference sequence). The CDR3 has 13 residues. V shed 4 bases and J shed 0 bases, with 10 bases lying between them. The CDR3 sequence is CSANKGSSYEQYF. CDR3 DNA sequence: TGCAGTGCTAATAAGGGGAGCTCCTACGAGCAGTACTTC.

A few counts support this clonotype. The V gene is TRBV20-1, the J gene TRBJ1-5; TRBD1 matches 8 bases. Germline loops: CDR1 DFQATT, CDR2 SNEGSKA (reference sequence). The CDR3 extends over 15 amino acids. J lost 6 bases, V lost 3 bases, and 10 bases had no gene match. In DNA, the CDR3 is TGCAGTGCTAGGGGGCACCAGGGGGCGGGTCAGCCCCAGCATTTT. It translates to CSARGHQGAGQPQHF.

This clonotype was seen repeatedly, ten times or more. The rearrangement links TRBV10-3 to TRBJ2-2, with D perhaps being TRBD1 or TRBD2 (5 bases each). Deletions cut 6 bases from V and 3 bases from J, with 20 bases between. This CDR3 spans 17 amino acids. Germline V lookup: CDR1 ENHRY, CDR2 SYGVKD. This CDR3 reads CAIRGDGAEGYTGELFF. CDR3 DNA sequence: TGTGCCATCAGAGGGGACGGAGCGGAAGGTTACACCGGGGAGCTGTTTTTT.

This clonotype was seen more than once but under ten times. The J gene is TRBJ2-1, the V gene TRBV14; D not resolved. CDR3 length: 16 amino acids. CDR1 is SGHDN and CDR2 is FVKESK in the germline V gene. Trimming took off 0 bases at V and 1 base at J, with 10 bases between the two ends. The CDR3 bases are TGTGCCAGCAGCCAAGAATTCATCTCGTCCTACAATGAGCAGTTCTTC. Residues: CASSQEFISSYNEQFF.

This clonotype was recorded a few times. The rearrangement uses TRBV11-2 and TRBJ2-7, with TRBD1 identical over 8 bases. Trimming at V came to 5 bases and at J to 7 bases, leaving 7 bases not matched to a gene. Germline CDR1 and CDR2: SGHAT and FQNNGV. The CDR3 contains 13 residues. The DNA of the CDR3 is TGTGCCAGCAGCGCCCGGACAGGGACAGAGCAGTACTTC. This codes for CASSARTGTEQYF.

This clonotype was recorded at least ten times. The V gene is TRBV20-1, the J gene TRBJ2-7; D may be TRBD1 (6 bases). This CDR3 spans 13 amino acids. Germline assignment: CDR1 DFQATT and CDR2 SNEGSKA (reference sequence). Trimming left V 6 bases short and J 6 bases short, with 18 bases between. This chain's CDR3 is CSAATQGMPEQYF. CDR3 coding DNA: TGCAGTGCCGCCACACAGGGTATGCCCGAGCAGTACTTC.

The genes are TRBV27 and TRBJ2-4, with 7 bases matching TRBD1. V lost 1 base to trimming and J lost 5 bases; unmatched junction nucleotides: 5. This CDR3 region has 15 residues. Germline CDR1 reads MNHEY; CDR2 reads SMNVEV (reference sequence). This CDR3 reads CASSLYGQGENIQYF. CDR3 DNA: TGTGCCAGCAGTTTATATGGGCAGGGGGAAAACATTCAGTACTTC.

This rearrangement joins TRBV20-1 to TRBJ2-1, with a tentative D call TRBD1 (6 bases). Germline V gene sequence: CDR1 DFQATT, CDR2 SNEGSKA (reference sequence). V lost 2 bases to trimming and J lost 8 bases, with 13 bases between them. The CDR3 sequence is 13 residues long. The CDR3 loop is CSARTGREDEQFF. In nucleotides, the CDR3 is TGCAGTGCTAGAACAGGGCGTGAGGATGAGCAGTTCTTC.

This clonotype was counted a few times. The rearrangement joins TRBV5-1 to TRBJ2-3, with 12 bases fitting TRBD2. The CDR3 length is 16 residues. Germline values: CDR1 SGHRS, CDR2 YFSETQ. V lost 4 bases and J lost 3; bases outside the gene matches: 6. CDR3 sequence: CASSQVTSGSTDTQYF. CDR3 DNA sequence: TGCGCCAGCAGCCAAGTGACTAGCGGGAGTACAGATACGCAGTATTTT.

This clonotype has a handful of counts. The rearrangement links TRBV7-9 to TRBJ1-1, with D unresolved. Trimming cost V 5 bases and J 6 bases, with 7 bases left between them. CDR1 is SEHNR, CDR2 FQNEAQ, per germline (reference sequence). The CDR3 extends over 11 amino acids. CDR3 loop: CASSLTPEAFF. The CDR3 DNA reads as TGTGCCAGCAGCCTGACCCCTGAAGCTTTCTTT. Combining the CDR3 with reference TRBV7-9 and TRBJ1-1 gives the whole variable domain DTGVSQNPRHKITKRGQNVTFRCDPISEHNRLYWYRQTLGQGPEFLTYFQNEAQLEKSRLLSDRFSAERPKGSFSTLEIQRTEQGDSAMYLCASSLTPEAFFGQGTRLTVV.

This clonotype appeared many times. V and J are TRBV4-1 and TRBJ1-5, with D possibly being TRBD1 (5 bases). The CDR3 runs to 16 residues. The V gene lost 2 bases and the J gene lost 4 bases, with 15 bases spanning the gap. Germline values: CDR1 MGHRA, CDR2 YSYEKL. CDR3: CASSQLPRGNNQPQHF. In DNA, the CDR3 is TGCGCCAGCAGCCAACTTCCAAGGGGCAATAATCAGCCCCAGCATTTT.

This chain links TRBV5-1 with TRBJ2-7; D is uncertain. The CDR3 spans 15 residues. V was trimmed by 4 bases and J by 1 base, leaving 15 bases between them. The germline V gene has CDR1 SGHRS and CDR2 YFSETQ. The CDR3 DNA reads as TGCGCCAGCAGCCCAGGTGGGGTTGGGTCCTACGAGCAGTACTTC. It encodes CASSPGGVGSYEQYF.

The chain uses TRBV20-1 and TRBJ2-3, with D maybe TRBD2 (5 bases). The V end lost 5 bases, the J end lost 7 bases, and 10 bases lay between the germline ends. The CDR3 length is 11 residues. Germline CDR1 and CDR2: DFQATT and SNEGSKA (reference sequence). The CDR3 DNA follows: TGCAGTGCTTCTACTAGTTATACGCAGTATTTT. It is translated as CSASTSYTQYF.